The 10 T cell receptor beta chains presented below share a single source sample, sequenced in a study of PD-1 blockade in mismatch repair-deficient tumors. The table came from immunoSEQ multiplex PCR; TCRdb's copy has only in-frame clones and leaves some out. The sample has tens of thousands of clones; approximately 78% are singletons. Sequencing was performed on peripheral blood, taken 4 weeks after starting pembrolizumab. Every receptor here comes from an adult with mismatch repair-deficient cancer.

The gene calls are TRBV5-1 and TRBJ2-5; 8 bases agree with TRBD2. The CDR3 contains 15 residues. V shed 3 bases and J 3 bases; nucleotides not matched to a gene: 7. CDR1 and CDR2 (germline): SGHRS, YFSETQ. CDR3 sequence (DNA): TGCGCCAGCAGCTCACTAGCGGTTTTGAAAGAGACCCAGTACTTC. It translates to CASSSLAVLKETQYF.

This clone was detected only a few times. The chain couples TRBV9 to TRBJ2-2; no clear D. V lost 1 base and J lost 6, with 7 bases in between. The CDR3 is made up of 13 amino acids. Germline V lookup: CDR1 SGDLS, CDR2 YYNGEE. CDR3 nucleotides: TGTGCCAGCAGCGTATCGGTGCCCGGGGAGCTGTTTTTT. Its protein product is CASSVSVPGELFF.

Only a few counts were recorded for this clone. The chain couples TRBV9 to TRBJ2-2, with 12 bases aligning to TRBD2. V gave up 4 bases and J gave up 6 bases; unmatched junction bases: 7. The germline V gene encodes CDR1 SGDLS and CDR2 YYNGEE. The length of the CDR3 is 16 residues. The chain's CDR3 is CASSSLLAGGSGELFF. The CDR3 DNA follows: TGTGCCAGCAGCTCCCTACTAGCGGGAGGATCCGGGGAGCTGTTTTTT. Combining the CDR3 with reference TRBV9 and TRBJ2-2 gives the whole variable domain DSGVTQTPKHLITATGQRVTLRCSPRSGDLSVYWYQQSLDQGLQFLIQYYNGEERAKGNILERFSAQQFPDLHSELNLSSLELGDSALYFCASSSLLAGGSGELFFGEGSRLTVL.

V gene TRBV28 combines with J gene TRBJ1-4; D is undetermined. The CDR3 consists of 14 residues. V was clipped by 3 bases and J by 8 bases, with 13 bases between them. Germline V gene sequence: CDR1 MDHEN, CDR2 SYDVKM. The CDR3 DNA is TGTGCCAGCAGTTTCGGCAGCCGCTCGGAAAAACTGTTTTTT. Its protein product is CASSFGSRSEKLFF.

The chain has TRBV4-1 and TRBJ1-1; D may be TRBD1 (6 bases). Germline V lookup: CDR1 MGHRA, CDR2 YSYEKL. Deletions cut 0 bases from V and 5 bases from J, with 16 bases between. The CDR3 has 16 amino acids. The CDR3 sequence: CASSQEGGRRGTEAFF. CDR3 nucleotide sequence: TGCGCCAGCAGCCAAGAAGGGGGGCGCCGCGGGACTGAAGCTTTCTTT.

This clone is a singleton in its sample. The chain joins TRBV18 to TRBJ2-1, with 14 nucleotides matching TRBD2. J lost 6 bases, V lost 6 bases, and 4 bases had no gene match. Germline V gene sequence: CDR1 KGHSH, CDR2 LQKENI. The CDR3 extends over 15 amino acids. CDR3 residues: CASSPGLAGVNEQFF. CDR3 DNA: TGTGCCAGCTCGCCGGGACTAGCGGGAGTCAATGAGCAGTTCTTC.

In its sample, this clone was seen a few times. The V call is TRBV13, the J call TRBJ2-2; D is possibly TRBD1 or TRBD2 (5 bases each). With 5 bases removed from V and 6 bases from J, the gap between germline ends came to 16 bases. The CDR3 has 15 amino acids. Germline V gene sequence: CDR1 PRHDT, CDR2 FYEKMQ (reference sequence). The CDR3 reads CASSRPGGSAGELFF. In DNA form, the CDR3 reads TGTGCCAGCAGCCGACCTGGGGGTTCGGCCGGGGAGCTGTTTTTT.

The V and J genes are TRBV11-2 and TRBJ2-1; tentatively, D is TRBD1 or TRBD2 (5 bases each). Trimming removed 6 bases at V and 5 bases at J, with 17 bases between. This CDR3 is built from 15 residues. The germline CDR1 and CDR2 sequences are SGHAT and FQNNGV. The chain's CDR3 is CASRTLTGPNNEQFF. The CDR3 nucleotides read TGTGCCAGCAGGACCCTAACGGGACCAAACAATGAGCAGTTCTTC.

The V and J genes are TRBV5-4 and TRBJ2-1; 7 bases are a match to TRBD2. CDR1 is SGHNT and CDR2 is YYREEE in the germline V gene (reference sequence). The CDR3 runs 16 residues. The V and J ends lost 0 bases and 9 bases, in that order; junction bases with no gene match: 12. For the CDR3, the DNA is TGTGCCAGCAGCTTGGCTGCGGGAGAGGGTAGGGGTGAGCAGTTCTTC. This codes for CASSLAAGEGRGEQFF. Full variable domain (rest looked up from reference TRBV5-4 and TRBJ2-1): ETGVTQSPTHLIKTRGQQVTLRCSSQSGHNTVSWYQQALGQGPQFIFQYYREEENGRGNFPPRFSGLQFPNYSSELNVNALELDDSALYLCASSLAAGEGRGEQFFGPGTRLTVL.

V is TRBV9 and J is TRBJ1-4; the D gene is possibly TRBD1 (5 bases). Germline-derived CDR1 and CDR2 are SGDLS and YYNGEE. The CDR3 loop spans 15 amino acids. V was clipped by 3 bases and J by 8 bases, with 17 bases between them. The CDR3 sequence is CASSGGVRSDEKLFF. The DNA for the CDR3 is TGTGCCAGCAGCGGGGGGGTGAGGTCCGACGAAAAACTGTTTTTT.